The clone carrying this TCR beta chain was observed a single time. Its specificity is not known. The CDR3 contains 16 residues. Trimming cost V 3 bases and J 3 bases, with 14 bases left between them. The germline gives CDR1 SGHDN, CDR2 FVKESK. The table came from immunoSEQ multiplex PCR; TCRdb's copy has only in-frame clones and leaves some out. The data show roughly 810,000 clones, roughly 96% seen once. This entry is derived from a study of shared clonotypes between healthy human individuals. Findings of the study overall: The diversity represented, both genetic and in exposure history, was limited by few donors.

As defined, naive CD8 cells were CD45RO-negative and positively selected for CCR7, with terminally differentiated effector memory CD45RA+ cells excluded. The sequence derives from a man aged 25-40 years in good health. The V and J genes are TRBV14 and TRBJ1-4, with a tentative D call TRBD1 (5 bases). Sequences were obtained from naive CD8+ T cells sorted from blood. The CDR3 loop is CASSQDGQPSNEKLFF. Written as DNA, the CDR3 is TGTGCCAGCAGCCAGGATGGACAACCCTCTAATGAAAAACTGTTTTTT.